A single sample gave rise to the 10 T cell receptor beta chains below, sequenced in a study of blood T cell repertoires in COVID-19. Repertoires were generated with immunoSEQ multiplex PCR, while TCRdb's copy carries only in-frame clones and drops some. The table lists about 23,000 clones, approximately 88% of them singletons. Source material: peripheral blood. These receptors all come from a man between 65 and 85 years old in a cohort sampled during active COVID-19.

CDR3 in amino acids: CASSLLTSGPGGPFF. The CDR3 DNA follows: TGTGCCAGCAGTTTATTAACTAGCGGGCCGGGGGGACCGTTCTTC. V and J are TRBV28 and TRBJ2-1; 9 bases fit TRBD2. Looked up from germline, CDR1 is MDHEN and CDR2 is SYDVKM. CDR3 length: 15 residues. The V gene end was trimmed by 1 base and the J gene end by 15 bases; junction bases not matched to a gene: 13. The whole variable domain, filled in from reference TRBV28 and TRBJ2-1, reads DVKVTQSSRYLVKRTGEKVFLECVQDMDHENMFWYRQDPGLGLRLIYFSYDVKMKEKGDIPEGYSVSREKKERFSLILESASTNQTSMYLCASSLLTSGPGGPFFGPGTRLTVL.

The CDR3 region has the DNA TGTGCCAGCAGTTCTGGGACTAGCACAGATACGCAGTATTTT. It is translated as CASSSGTSTDTQYF. The genes are TRBV27 and TRBJ2-3; possible D gene TRBD2, 6 bases. Germline V gives CDR1 MNHEY, CDR2 SMNVEV (reference sequence). V lost 4 bases to trimming and J lost 0 bases, with 8 bases between them. The CDR3 contains 14 residues.

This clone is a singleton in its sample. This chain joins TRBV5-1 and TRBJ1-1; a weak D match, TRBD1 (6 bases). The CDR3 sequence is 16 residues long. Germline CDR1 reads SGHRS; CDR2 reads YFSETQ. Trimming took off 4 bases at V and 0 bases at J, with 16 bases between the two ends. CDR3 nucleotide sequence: TGCGCCAGCAGCCTTGAAAAGGGGGTGATGAACACTGAAGCTTTCTTT. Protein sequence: CASSLEKGVMNTEAFF.

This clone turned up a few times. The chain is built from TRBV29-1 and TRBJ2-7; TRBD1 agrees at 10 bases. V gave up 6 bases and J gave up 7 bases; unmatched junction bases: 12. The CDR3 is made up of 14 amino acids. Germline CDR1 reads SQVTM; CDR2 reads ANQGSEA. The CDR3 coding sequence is TGCAGCGTCGGATTCCGGGACAGGGGTGGAGAGCAGTACTTC. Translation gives CSVGFRDRGGEQYF.

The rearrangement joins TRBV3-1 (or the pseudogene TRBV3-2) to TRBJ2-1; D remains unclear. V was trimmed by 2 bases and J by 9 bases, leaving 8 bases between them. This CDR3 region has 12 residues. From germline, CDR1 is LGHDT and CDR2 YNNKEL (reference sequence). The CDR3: CASSQSRGEQFF. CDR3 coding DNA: TGTGCCAGCAGCCAAAGTAGAGGTGAGCAGTTCTTC.

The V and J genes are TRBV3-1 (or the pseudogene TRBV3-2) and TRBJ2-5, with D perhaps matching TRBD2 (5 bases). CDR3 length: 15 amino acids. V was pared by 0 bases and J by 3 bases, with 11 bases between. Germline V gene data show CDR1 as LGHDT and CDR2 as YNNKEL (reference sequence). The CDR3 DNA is TGTGCCAGCAGCCAAGAGAGGCGGGCCAAAGAGACCCAGTACTTC. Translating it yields CASSQERRAKETQYF.

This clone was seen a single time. CDR3 region: CASSQRQNQPQHF. The CDR3 nucleotides read TGTGCCAGCAGCCAGCGACAGAATCAGCCCCAGCATTTT. The rearrangement uses TRBV7-2 and TRBJ1-5; D possibly corresponds to TRBD1 (5 bases). The length of the CDR3 is 13 residues. In germline, CDR1 is SGHTA, CDR2 FQGNSA. The V gene lost 5 bases and the J gene lost 4 bases, with 9 bases spanning the gap.

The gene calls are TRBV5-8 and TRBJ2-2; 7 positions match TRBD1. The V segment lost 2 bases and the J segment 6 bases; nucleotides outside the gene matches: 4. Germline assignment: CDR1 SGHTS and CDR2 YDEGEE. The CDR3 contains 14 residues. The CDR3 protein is CASSFLQGSGELFF. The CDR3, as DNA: TGTGCCAGCAGCTTTCTACAGGGGTCCGGGGAGCTGTTTTTT.

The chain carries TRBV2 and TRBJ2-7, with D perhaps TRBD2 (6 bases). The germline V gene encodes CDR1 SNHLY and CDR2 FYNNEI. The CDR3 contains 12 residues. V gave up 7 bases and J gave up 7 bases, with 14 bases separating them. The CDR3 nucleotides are TGTGCCAGCAACGAAGGAGGGGTAGAGCAGTACTTC. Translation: CASNEGGVEQYF.

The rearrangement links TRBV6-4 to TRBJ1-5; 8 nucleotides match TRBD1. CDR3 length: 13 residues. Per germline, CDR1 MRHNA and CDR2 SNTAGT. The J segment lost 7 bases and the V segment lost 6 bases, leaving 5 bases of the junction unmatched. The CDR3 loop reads CASSLQGGQPQHF. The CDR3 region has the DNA TGTGCCAGCAGCCTACAGGGGGGACAGCCCCAGCATTTT.